The 32 T cell receptor beta chains in this list originate from one sample, sequenced in a study of blood T cell repertoires in COVID-19. TCRdb's table, derived via immunoSEQ multiplex PCR, lists solely in-frame clones and lacks some. The sample has a few hundred thousand clones; roughly 87% are singletons. Sequenced: PBMCs or T cells enriched from blood (not recorded which). These receptors were obtained from a man in his late teens or twenties who had recovered from COVID-19.

The V gene is TRBV5-1, the J gene TRBJ2-3; 13 nucleotides agree with TRBD2. With 1 base clipped from V and 4 bases from J, the junction kept 9 bases outside the gene matches. The CDR3 length is 18 residues. Germline assignment: CDR1 SGHRS and CDR2 YFSETQ. The CDR3 protein is CASSLYGLAGARADTQYF. Here the CDR3 DNA reads TGCGCCAGCAGCTTGTACGGACTAGCGGGGGCCAGGGCAGATACGCAGTATTTT.

This chain joins TRBV10-3 and TRBJ2-2; 11 nucleotides match TRBD2. With 8 bases clipped from V and 5 bases from J, the junction kept 7 bases outside the gene matches. CDR3 size: 15 residues. The germline CDR1 and CDR2 sequences are ENHRY and SYGVKD. The CDR3 region has the DNA TGTGCCATCCTGGCTGGGACTAGCGGTACCGGGGAGCTGTTTTTT. Translated, it gives CAILAGTSGTGELFF.

The chain links TRBV14 to TRBJ1-6, with TRBD1 as a possible D gene (5 bases). CDR1 is SGHDN, CDR2 FVKESK, per germline. V shed 5 bases and J shed 10 bases, with 9 bases lying between them. The CDR3 loop spans 12 amino acids. The DNA for the CDR3 is TGTGCCAGCAGCAGGAAGGGGTCACCCCTCCACTTT. This gives the protein CASSRKGSPLHF.

This chain connects TRBV29-1 to TRBJ2-6, with 10 bases identical to TRBD2. This CDR3 comprises 16 residues. The J segment lost 2 bases and the V segment lost 4 bases, leaving 5 bases of the junction unmatched. Germline CDR1 reads SQVTM; CDR2 reads ANQGSEA. CDR3 loop: CSVGGLAGAGANVLTF. CDR3 bases: TGCAGCGTTGGAGGGCTAGCGGGAGCTGGGGCCAACGTCCTGACTTTC.

The chain has TRBV18 and TRBJ2-5; maybe TRBD1 (6 bases). Between the trimmed V and J ends, which lost 0 bases and 5 bases, there was a span of 10 bases. This CDR3 has 14 amino acids. CDR1 and CDR2 from the germline V gene are KGHSH and LQKENI. The CDR3 sequence is CASSPPQGQETQYF. Here the CDR3 DNA reads TGTGCCAGCTCACCACCCCAGGGGCAGGAGACCCAGTACTTC.

The chain is built from TRBV3-1 (or the pseudogene TRBV3-2) and TRBJ1-6; tentative D call: TRBD1 (5 bases). This CDR3 is 17 amino acids long. Germline V lookup: CDR1 LGHDT, CDR2 YNNKEL (reference sequence). V was clipped by 4 bases and J by 1 base, with 14 bases between them. This chain's CDR3 is CASSPPGFGSYNSPLHF. The DNA for the CDR3 is TGTGCCAGCAGCCCCCCAGGGTTCGGATCCTATAATTCACCCCTCCACTTT.

The rearrangement joins TRBV18 to TRBJ1-6, with 7 positions matching TRBD1. The V gene end was trimmed by 1 base and the J gene end by 0 bases; junction bases not matched to a gene: 3. Germline V lookup: CDR1 KGHSH, CDR2 LQKENI. There are 17 residues in the CDR3. The CDR3 DNA reads as TGTGCCAGCTCACCACAACAGGGGTACTCCTATAATTCACCCCTCCACTTT. It yields the protein CASSPQQGYSYNSPLHF.

The V gene is TRBV6-2 or TRBV6-3, the J gene TRBJ2-7, with 7 positions matching TRBD1. CDR1 and CDR2 from the germline V gene are MNHEY and SVGEGT. The trim removed 4 bases at V and 3 bases at J, leaving 6 bases unmatched. The CDR3 sequence is 14 residues long. CDR3 in amino acids: CASSSLRGLYEQYF. The DNA of the CDR3 is TGTGCCAGCAGTTCCCTAAGGGGGCTCTACGAGCAGTACTTC.

This clone was found many times. The chain uses TRBV5-1 and TRBJ1-1; D might be TRBD1 (6 bases). The CDR3 loop spans 16 amino acids. Germline V CDR1 and CDR2: SGHRS, YFSETQ. V lost 4 bases and J lost 0, with 16 bases in between. The CDR3 sequence: CASSPGLQGLNTEAFF. DNA of the CDR3: TGCGCCAGCAGCCCGGGTTTACAGGGCCTGAACACTGAAGCTTTCTTT.

The chain has TRBV15 and TRBJ2-5, with 7 bases fitting TRBD2. The CDR3 is 13 residues long. Germline CDR1 LNHNV, CDR2 YYDKDF (reference sequence). The V gene end was trimmed by 5 bases and the J gene end by 3 bases; junction bases not matched to a gene: 3. CDR3: CATSAGTKETQYF. CDR3 nucleotides: TGTGCCACCAGCGCCGGGACTAAAGAGACCCAGTACTTC.

CDR3 in amino acids: CASSFGLAYEQYF. CDR3 in DNA: TGTGCCAGCAGTTTCGGACTAGCCTACGAGCAGTACTTC. The chain is built from TRBV6-5 and TRBJ2-7; 7 nucleotides agree with TRBD2. The CDR3 totals 13 residues. Trimming removed 4 bases from V and 2 bases from J; junction bases left unmatched: 2. The V gene's germline CDR1 is MNHEY and CDR2 SVGAGI.

V and J are TRBV19 and TRBJ1-6, with TRBD1 identical over 7 bases. The CDR3 is 15 residues long. V shed 6 bases, J shed 7 bases, and the junction held 9 bases outside the gene matches. Looked up from germline, CDR1 is LNHDA and CDR2 is SQIVND (reference sequence). The CDR3 loop reads CASSSAGTENSPLHF. Here the CDR3 DNA reads TGTGCCAGTAGCAGCGCCGGGACAGAGAATTCACCCCTCCACTTT.

The chain couples TRBV13 to TRBJ1-3; 10 bases fit TRBD1. Germline values: CDR1 PRHDT, CDR2 FYEKMQ (reference sequence). V shed 4 bases, J shed 0 bases, and the junction held 9 bases outside the gene matches. This CDR3 comprises 18 residues. The CDR3 DNA is TGTGCCAGCAGCTCTAGGGACAGGGGCCTCAGCTCTGGAAACACCATATATTTT. It codes for CASSSRDRGLSSGNTIYF.

The chain joins TRBV18 to TRBJ1-1; 9 nucleotides agree with TRBD1. V shed 3 bases, J shed 7 bases, and the junction held 6 bases outside the gene matches. Germline-derived CDR1 and CDR2 are KGHSH and LQKENI. This CDR3 spans 14 amino acids. CDR3 coding DNA: TGTGCCAGCTCACCGCGACAGGGGGATGGTGAAGCTTTCTTT. It codes for CASSPRQGDGEAFF.

The V gene is TRBV28, the J gene TRBJ1-5; no clear D. The V end was cut by 6 bases, the J end by 8 bases, with 8 bases between. Germline V gives CDR1 MDHEN, CDR2 SYDVKM. The CDR3 runs 11 residues. The CDR3 protein is CASSPLEPQHF. The CDR3 nucleotides are TGTGCCAGCAGCCCACTAGAGCCCCAGCATTTT.

The chain recombines TRBV10-3 with TRBJ1-4; TRBD1 aligns across 8 bases. CDR1 and CDR2 from the germline V gene are ENHRY and SYGVKD. The CDR3 sequence is 14 residues long. V lost 4 bases and J lost 6; bases outside the gene matches: 4. The CDR3 region has the DNA TGTGCCATCAGTGCGGCAGGGGGCGATGAAAAACTGTTTTTT. Translating it yields CAISAAGGDEKLFF.

The table lists this clone with a count of one. This CDR3 is CASTLPGGALNTEAFF. The DNA for the CDR3 is TGTGCCAGTACCCTCCCCGGTGGGGCGTTGAACACTGAAGCTTTCTTT. This chain uses TRBV19 with TRBJ1-1; TRBD1 is a possible D gene (5 bases). The V end was cut by 7 bases, the J end by 0 bases, with 18 bases between. Germline CDR1 reads LNHDA; CDR2 reads SQIVND (reference sequence). The CDR3 runs 16 residues. Full variable domain (outside the CDR3, taken from reference TRBV19 and TRBJ1-1): DGGITQSPKYLFRKEGQNVTLSCEQNLNHDAMYWYRQDPGQGLRLIYYSQIVNDFQKGDIAEGYSVSREKKESFPLTVTSAQKNPTAFYLCASTLPGGALNTEAFFGQGTRLTVV.

This chain connects TRBV6-1 to TRBJ2-5; D is uncertain. Germline V gene lookup returns CDR1 MNHNS and CDR2 SASEGT. This CDR3 is 15 amino acids long. V was shortened by 2 bases and J by 5 bases, with 15 bases between the two germline ends. The CDR3, as DNA: TGTGCCAGCAGTGAAAGTCTGGGCACCAAGGAGACCCAGTACTTC. It encodes CASSESLGTKETQYF.

This chain links TRBV27 with TRBJ2-1; 7 bases line up with TRBD2. The CDR3 extends over 16 amino acids. Germline-derived CDR1 and CDR2 are MNHEY and SMNVEV (reference sequence). V shed 6 bases and J 7 bases; nucleotides not matched to a gene: 15. Here the CDR3 reads CASRSSGLNPLNEQFF. The CDR3 DNA is TGTGCCAGCAGGTCTAGCGGCCTAAATCCCCTTAATGAGCAGTTCTTC.

This clone was picked up a small number of times. V and J are TRBV19 and TRBJ1-2; no firm D call. The CDR3 consists of 13 residues. With 0 bases removed from V and 7 bases from J, the gap between germline ends came to 9 bases. Per the germline V gene, CDR1 is LNHDA and CDR2 is SQIVND (reference sequence). Here the CDR3 DNA reads TGTGCCAGTAGTATAGAGGCGGGGTTTGGCTACACCTTC. Translating it yields CASSIEAGFGYTF.

J is TRBJ2-5 and V is TRBV6-5; D call uncertain. From germline, CDR1 is MNHEY and CDR2 SVGAGI. V lost 6 bases and J 2 bases, leaving 10 bases between the germline ends. The CDR3 runs to 13 residues. The CDR3 protein is CASRRVVQETQYF. CDR3 nucleotides: TGTGCCAGCAGACGAGTCGTACAAGAGACCCAGTACTTC.

This sequence joins TRBV6-5 and TRBJ1-6, with 9 nucleotides matching TRBD1. This CDR3 spans 16 amino acids. V trimming: 2 bases; J trimming: 9 bases; junction bases outside the gene matches: 8. Germline V gene data show CDR1 as MNHEY and CDR2 as SVGAGI. The CDR3, as DNA: TGTGCCAGCAGTTACAAACAGGGGGCTGGAGGTTCACCCCTCCACTTT. Translating gives CASSYKQGAGGSPLHF.

This chain connects TRBV7-2 to TRBJ2-7, with 11 positions matching TRBD2. The CDR3 length is 16 residues. V shed 2 bases, J shed 7 bases, and the junction held 10 bases outside the gene matches. Per the germline V gene, CDR1 is SGHTA and CDR2 is FQGNSA. The chain's CDR3 is CASSLIIAGGPGEQYF. The CDR3 nucleotides are TGTGCCAGCAGCTTAATTATAGCGGGAGGGCCGGGGGAGCAGTACTTC.

The chain employs TRBV13 and TRBJ1-6, with a tentative D call TRBD1 (6 bases). From germline, CDR1 is PRHDT and CDR2 FYEKMQ (reference sequence). Trimming took off 5 bases at V and 15 bases at J, with 17 bases between the two ends. This CDR3 has 13 residues. The CDR3 region is CASSTTDSPNLHF. The CDR3 nucleotides are TGTGCCAGCAGCACGACGGACAGTCCCAACCTCCACTTT.

The chain uses TRBV9 and TRBJ2-1; 8 positions agree with TRBD2. V lost 8 bases to trimming and J lost 4 bases; unmatched junction nucleotides: 11. Germline V gene lookup returns CDR1 SGDLS and CDR2 YYNGEE. There are 15 residues in the CDR3. CDR3 region: CARKSGSLSYNEQFF. CDR3 sequence (DNA): TGTGCCAGGAAGAGCGGGAGTCTTTCTTACAATGAGCAGTTCTTC.

The gene calls are TRBV12-1 and TRBJ2-3; the table's D gene call, TRBD2, was not cross checked with the DNA. TRBV12-1 is described as a pseudogene. The CDR3 is 18 amino acids. CDR3 DNA sequence: TGTGCCAGCAGCTTAAGAGCGGGGGGCCGCGGCAGCACAGATACGCAGTATTTT. Translating it yields CASSLRAGGRGSTDTQYF.

The chain is built from TRBV19 and TRBJ1-1, with no clear D. There are 12 residues in the CDR3. Trimming cost V 6 bases and J 8 bases, with 13 bases left between them. Germline V CDR1 and CDR2: LNHDA, SQIVND (reference sequence). This chain's CDR3 is CASSPLPPEAFF. In DNA form, the CDR3 reads TGTGCCAGTAGCCCGCTACCCCCCGAAGCTTTCTTT.

The count of this clone is one. The DNA of the CDR3 is TGTGCCAGCAGTATACAGCTAATAGGAAATGAAGCTTTCTTT. Encoded protein: CASSIQLIGNEAFF. The chain combines TRBV2 with TRBJ1-1; D is unclear. Germline values: CDR1 SNHLY, CDR2 FYNNEI. V lost 5 bases, J lost 7 bases, and 17 bases lay in between. This CDR3 region has 14 residues.

Comment on this clone: In the same sample, other DNA sequences code for this CDR3. This rearrangement joins TRBV7-2 to TRBJ1-1; the D gene is possibly TRBD1 (6 bases). V dropped 6 bases and J dropped 3 bases, with 11 bases sitting between them. There are 13 residues in the CDR3. Per germline, CDR1 SGHTA and CDR2 FQGNSA. The CDR3 loop is CASSLQGYTEAFF. CDR3 sequence (DNA): TGTGCCAGCAGTTTGCAGGGGTACACTGAAGCTTTCTTT.

The chain combines TRBV7-9 with TRBJ1-4; 7 bases align to TRBD1. The CDR3 length is 15 residues. Germline CDR1 SEHNR, CDR2 FQNEAQ (reference sequence). Losses at the gene ends were 1 base for V and 7 bases for J; bases not matched to a gene: 6. CDR3 sequence: CASSLVRGGGEKLFF. DNA of the CDR3: TGTGCCAGCAGCTTAGTGAGAGGGGGCGGTGAAAAACTGTTTTTT. Using reference TRBV7-9 and TRBJ1-4 for the parts outside the CDR3, the full variable domain is DTGVSQNPRHKITKRGQNVTFRCDPISEHNRLYWYRQTLGQGPEFLTYFQNEAQLEKSRLLSDRFSAERPKGSFSTLEIQRTEQGDSAMYLCASSLVRGGGEKLFFGSGTQLSVL.

The rearrangement uses TRBV5-1 and TRBJ2-5; the match to TRBD2 covers 8 bases. V shed 4 bases and J 5 bases; nucleotides not matched to a gene: 13. CDR1 is SGHRS, CDR2 YFSETQ, per germline. There are 16 residues in the CDR3. The CDR3 loop reads CASSPGGRQTGETQYF. CDR3 coding DNA: TGCGCCAGCAGCCCGGGGGGGAGACAGACTGGGGAGACCCAGTACTTC.

The V gene is TRBV4-1, the J gene TRBJ1-1; D might be TRBD1 (6 bases). The CDR3 extends over 15 amino acids. Trimming took 3 bases from V and 1 from J, leaving 12 bases between them. Germline lookup yields CDR1 MGHRA and CDR2 YSYEKL. The CDR3 region has the DNA TGCGCCAGCAGCCAGACCGGGACACCGAACACTGAAGCTTTCTTT. Its translation is CASSQTGTPNTEAFF.